Shown below are 29 T cell receptor beta chains from a single sample sequenced in a study of T cell responses to AZD1222 COVID-19 vaccine. The table came from immunoSEQ multiplex PCR; TCRdb's copy has only in-frame clones and leaves some out. This table holds about 42,000 clones, 88% found once. Source: peripheral blood, taken 28 days after the second AZD1222 dose. Receptor source: an adult who received the AZD1222 COVID-19 vaccine.

The chain is built from TRBV6-5 and TRBJ2-7; 7 bases fit TRBD1. Looked up from germline, CDR1 is MNHEY and CDR2 is SVGAGI. Trimming removed 4 bases from V and 6 bases from J; junction bases left unmatched: 12. The CDR3 sequence is 15 residues long. CDR3 in amino acids: CASSSTDRVRGEQYF. Written as DNA, the CDR3 is TGTGCCAGCAGTTCCACCGACAGGGTGCGTGGCGAGCAGTACTTC.

J is TRBJ2-2 and V is TRBV5-1; D is possibly TRBD1 (5 bases). CDR3 size: 14 residues. Per the germline V gene, CDR1 is SGHRS and CDR2 is YFSETQ. Between the trimmed V and J ends, which lost 1 base and 7 bases, there was a span of 11 bases. The CDR3 region is CASSLRQGGGELFF. CDR3 DNA sequence: TGCGCCAGCAGCTTGCGCCAGGGTGGCGGGGAGCTGTTTTTT.

The chain uses TRBV29-1 and TRBJ2-1; TRBD2 matches at 10 bases. The CDR3 is 14 amino acids. The germline V gene encodes CDR1 SQVTM and CDR2 ANQGSEA. V shed 4 bases and J 10 bases; nucleotides not matched to a gene: 10. CDR3 region: CSVVKSGGAWEQFF. The CDR3 DNA follows: TGCAGCGTTGTCAAAAGCGGGGGGGCCTGGGAGCAGTTCTTC.

The CDR3 bases are TGTGCCAGTACCCTCCTTGCCGGGAGCCGGCGCGTGAACACTGAAGCTTTCTTT. Translated, it gives CASTLLAGSRRVNTEAFF. The V gene is TRBV19, the J gene TRBJ1-1; unclear D gene. The germline V gene encodes CDR1 LNHDA and CDR2 SQIVND (reference sequence). The CDR3 has 18 residues. Trimming pared 7 bases from V and 0 bases from J, leaving 24 bases between.

V usage is TRBV3-1 (or the pseudogene TRBV3-2) and J usage is TRBJ1-5; no clear D. Germline V CDR1 and CDR2: LGHDT, YNNKEL (reference sequence). V was trimmed by 1 base and J by 1 base, leaving 8 bases between them. The CDR3 loop spans 15 amino acids. The DNA of the CDR3 is TGTGCCAGCAGCCAAGTAGCAGGAAGCAATCAGCCCCAGCATTTT. Amino acid sequence: CASSQVAGSNQPQHF.

This sequence joins TRBV7-2 and TRBJ2-7; the D is unclear. This CDR3 is 12 amino acids long. Trimming left V 5 bases short and J 4 bases short, with 9 bases between. Germline CDR1 reads SGHTA; CDR2 reads FQGNSA. This CDR3 reads CASSLLTYEQYF. The CDR3 bases are TGTGCCAGCAGCCTCCTGACGTACGAGCAGTACTTC.

The chain is built from TRBV5-8 and TRBJ1-4; no definite D call. Between the trimmed V and J ends, which lost 0 bases and 8 bases, there was a span of 2 bases. The CDR3 spans 11 residues. CDR1 and CDR2 from the germline V gene are SGHTS and YDEGEE. Here the CDR3 reads CASSLVEKLFF. Here the CDR3 DNA reads TGTGCCAGCAGCTTGGTCGAAAAACTGTTTTTT.

The V and J genes are TRBV29-1 and TRBJ2-2; 15 positions agree with TRBD2. V gave up 6 bases and J gave up 4 bases; unmatched junction bases: 6. CDR3 length: 16 residues. From germline, CDR1 is SQVTM and CDR2 ANQGSEA. The CDR3: CSVRTSGRGGTGELFF. CDR3 sequence (DNA): TGCAGCGTCAGGACTAGCGGGAGGGGTGGCACCGGGGAGCTGTTTTTT.

This chain links TRBV28 with TRBJ2-3; TRBD2 agrees at 8 bases. Germline CDR1 is MDHEN and CDR2 is SYDVKM. This CDR3 spans 16 amino acids. V gave up 5 bases and J gave up 3 bases; unmatched junction bases: 10. The chain's CDR3 is CASSTTSALGTDTQYF. Here the CDR3 DNA reads TGTGCCAGCAGTACGACTAGCGCACTAGGTACAGATACGCAGTATTTT.

This clone showed up just a few times. This chain joins TRBV28 and TRBJ2-2, with TRBD2 as a possible D gene (6 bases). Germline V gene sequence: CDR1 MDHEN, CDR2 SYDVKM. The CDR3 extends over 15 amino acids. The V end was cut by 2 bases, the J end by 4 bases, with 11 bases between. CDR3 in DNA: TGTGCCAGCAGTTTAAGCCGCGGGGTCACCGGGGAGCTGTTTTTT. Amino acid sequence: CASSLSRGVTGELFF. The entire variable domain, with the rest obtained from reference TRBV28 and TRBJ2-2, is as follows: DVKVTQSSRYLVKRTGEKVFLECVQDMDHENMFWYRQDPGLGLRLIYFSYDVKMKEKGDIPEGYSVSREKKERFSLILESASTNQTSMYLCASSLSRGVTGELFFGEGSRLTVL.

In its sample, this clone was seen a few times. The chain carries TRBV4-3 and TRBJ2-7; D could derive from TRBD1 or TRBD2 (6 bases each). Germline V gene lookup returns CDR1 LGHNA and CDR2 YSLEER. There are 15 residues in the CDR3. Trimming left V 1 base short and J 2 bases short, with 12 bases between. The CDR3 coding sequence is TGCGCCAGCAGCCAAGGAGCAGGGGAGGCCTACGAGCAGTACTTC. Translating it yields CASSQGAGEAYEQYF.

The genes are TRBV25-1 and TRBJ1-1; tentative D call: TRBD1 (6 bases). Between the trimmed V and J ends, which lost 0 bases and 3 bases, there was a span of 11 bases. The CDR3 is made up of 15 amino acids. The germline V gene encodes CDR1 MGHDK and CDR2 SYGVNS. The CDR3 DNA reads as TGTGCCAGCAGTGAATACCGATCAGGGGACACTGAAGCTTTCTTT. Its translation: CASSEYRSGDTEAFF.

This clone was observed once. The chain carries TRBV9 and TRBJ2-3; D is uncertain. The germline CDR1 and CDR2 sequences are SGDLS and YYNGEE. The germline V and J ends were trimmed by 3 bases and 1 base, with 9 bases remaining between them. The CDR3 consists of 14 residues. CDR3 bases: TGTGCCAGCAGCGGACCTTTGCGCACAGATACGCAGTATTTT. Its translation is CASSGPLRTDTQYF.

The chain is built from TRBV14 and TRBJ1-6; no reliable D call. Between the trimmed V and J ends, which lost 1 base and 8 bases, there was a span of 9 bases. Germline assignment: CDR1 SGHDN and CDR2 FVKESK. This CDR3 has 14 residues. The CDR3 region is CASSQAPSDSPLHF. As DNA, the CDR3 is TGTGCCAGCAGCCAAGCGCCCTCGGATTCACCCCTCCACTTT.

Only a few counts were recorded for this clone. This chain uses TRBV4-2 with TRBJ1-2; D is uncertain. The CDR3 has 13 residues. V lost 1 base, J lost 2 bases, and 5 bases lay in between. Per germline, CDR1 LGHNA and CDR2 YNFKEQ. CDR3 protein: CASSQGGNYGYTF. In DNA form, the CDR3 reads TGTGCCAGCAGCCAAGGAGGGAACTATGGCTACACCTTC.

V is TRBV30 and J is TRBJ1-6; D possibly corresponds to TRBD1 (5 bases). The V gene lost 4 bases and the J gene lost 12 bases, with 13 bases spanning the gap. This CDR3 comprises 12 residues. Germline V gives CDR1 GTSNPN, CDR2 SVGIG (reference sequence). CDR3 sequence: CAWTGPPGPLHF. The CDR3 nucleotides are TGTGCCTGGACAGGGCCCCCAGGACCCCTCCACTTT.

The rearrangement links TRBV27 to TRBJ1-3; possibly TRBD1 for D (5 bases). The V and J ends lost 4 bases and 1 base respectively, with 17 bases between them. The V gene's germline CDR1 is MNHEY and CDR2 SMNVEV (reference sequence). The CDR3 sequence is 17 residues long. The CDR3 DNA is TGTGCCAGCAGTTCCCTGACAGAAACCCCTTCTGGAAACACCATATATTTT. Translating it yields CASSSLTETPSGNTIYF.

The rearrangement uses TRBV24-1 and TRBJ2-1; tentatively, D is TRBD2 (6 bases). Germline V gives CDR1 KGHDR, CDR2 SFDVKD. V was pared by 2 bases and J by 10 bases, with 11 bases between. The CDR3 is 13 amino acids. The CDR3 loop is CATSDSIAAEQFF. The CDR3 bases are TGTGCCACCAGTGATTCCATAGCGGCAGAGCAGTTCTTC.

The chain has TRBV9 and TRBJ2-7; D assignment may be TRBD1 or TRBD2 (5 bases each). Germline V gene sequence: CDR1 SGDLS, CDR2 YYNGEE. This CDR3 contains 16 residues. V was cut by 3 bases and J by 3 bases, with 19 bases left in between. The CDR3: CASSGGAGTLNYEQYF. For the CDR3, the DNA is TGTGCCAGCAGCGGGGGTGCCGGGACCCTGAACTACGAGCAGTACTTC.

There are a few counts of this clone. Written as DNA, the CDR3 is TGTGCCAGCAGTTACTCACTGAACACTGAAGCTTTCTTT. Encoded protein: CASSYSLNTEAFF. The chain is built from TRBV6-5 and TRBJ1-1, with unresolved D. The CDR3 covers 13 residues. Germline assignment: CDR1 MNHEY and CDR2 SVGAGI. Trimming stripped 0 bases from V and 0 bases from J, with 2 bases between.

The chain employs TRBV7-2 and TRBJ1-4; D is unresolved. Per the germline V gene, CDR1 is SGHTA and CDR2 is FQGNSA. There are 13 residues in the CDR3. V lost 4 bases to trimming and J lost 10 bases, with 13 bases between them. The CDR3, as DNA: TGTGCCAGCAGCTCCGGTCCCGGCGGAAAACTGTTTTTT. Translating gives CASSSGPGGKLFF.

The V gene is TRBV19, the J gene TRBJ2-1, with D perhaps matching TRBD2 (6 bases). Trimming took off 2 bases at V and 2 bases at J, with 13 bases between the two ends. The CDR3 has 16 amino acids. The germline V gene has CDR1 LNHDA and CDR2 SQIVND (reference sequence). CDR3 sequence reads: CASSISSGAPYNEQFF. CDR3 coding DNA: TGTGCCAGTAGTATAAGCTCGGGAGCACCCTACAATGAGCAGTTCTTC.

The chain employs TRBV5-4 and TRBJ2-1; TRBD2 aligns across 7 bases. This CDR3 is built from 15 residues. Germline V gives CDR1 SGHNT, CDR2 YYREEE (reference sequence). V was pared by 0 bases and J by 7 bases, with 7 bases of the junction left unmatched. CDR3: CASSLELGGGNEQFF. The CDR3 DNA is TGTGCCAGCAGCTTGGAACTGGGGGGAGGGAATGAGCAGTTCTTC.

CDR3 DNA sequence: TGTGCCAGCAGCTTAGGTGGGGTAGGAGGCTACACCTTC. Translating gives CASSLGGVGGYTF. V is TRBV11-2 and J is TRBJ1-2; D is undetermined. The CDR3 contains 13 residues. Looked up from germline, CDR1 is SGHAT and CDR2 is FQNNGV. The V and J ends lost 1 base and 8 bases respectively, with 11 bases between them.

V is TRBV5-5 and J is TRBJ2-7; the D call may be TRBD1 or TRBD2 (5 bases each). Germline-derived CDR1 and CDR2 are SGHKS and YYEKEE (reference sequence). Trimming left V 4 bases short and J 1 base short, with 15 bases between. This CDR3 is 15 amino acids long. The CDR3 sequence: CASSPGWGISYEQYF. Written as DNA, the CDR3 is TGTGCCAGCAGCCCCGGGTGGGGGATTTCCTACGAGCAGTACTTC.

The chain employs TRBV2 and TRBJ1-6; no firm D call. Trimming shortened V by 3 bases and J by 7 bases, and 4 bases separated the two germline ends. Looked up from germline, CDR1 is SNHLY and CDR2 is FYNNEI. This CDR3 has 12 residues. DNA of the CDR3: TGTGCCAGCAGTGACAGGAATTCACCCCTCCACTTT. Protein sequence: CASSDRNSPLHF.

This clone occurred a few times. This sequence joins TRBV11-2 and TRBJ1-1, with D possibly matching TRBD1 (6 bases). V was shortened by 1 base and J by 6 bases, with 9 bases between the two germline ends. The CDR3 runs 13 residues. Germline CDR1 is SGHAT and CDR2 is FQNNGV. The CDR3 DNA reads TGTGCCAGCAGCTTAGTAGAGGGGGCTGAAGCTTTCTTT. It specifies CASSLVEGAEAFF.

This clone was recorded only once. This chain connects TRBV7-3 to TRBJ1-1, with D possibly TRBD1 on 6 matching bases. Trimming pared 5 bases from V and 5 bases from J, leaving 15 bases between. Germline lookup yields CDR1 SGHTA and CDR2 FQGTGA. This CDR3 region has 14 residues. This CDR3 is CASSPAPQGTEAFF. The DNA for the CDR3 is TGTGCCAGCAGCCCCGCCCCACAGGGTACTGAAGCTTTCTTT.

This chain joins TRBV19 and TRBJ1-5; a weak D match, TRBD1 (5 bases). This CDR3 is built from 15 residues. Per germline, CDR1 LNHDA and CDR2 SQIVND (reference sequence). V shed 7 bases and J shed 3 bases, with 16 bases lying between them. CDR3 DNA: TGTGCCAGTAACGGCCCTGGGGGAAACAATCAGCCCCAGCATTTT. As protein: CASNGPGGNNQPQHF. The whole variable domain, remainder taken from reference TRBV19 and TRBJ1-5, is DGGITQSPKYLFRKEGQNVTLSCEQNLNHDAMYWYRQDPGQGLRLIYYSQIVNDFQKGDIAEGYSVSREKKESFPLTVTSAQKNPTAFYLCASNGPGGNNQPQHFGDGTRLSIL.